Below, one TCR beta chain is given with its context. The sample originates from a study of blood T cell repertoires in COVID-19. Study-level information: COVID-19 samples from acute and convalescent phases originated in the United States, Italy and Spain. From T cells, B-cell-depleted T cells, or PBMCs came the material, which was cDNA or gDNA.

V was pared by 4 bases and J by 6 bases, with 12 bases between. The CDR3 consists of 12 residues. Germline V gene sequence: CDR1 SQVTM, CDR2 ANQGSEA. In the source study's methods: Reference gene primer amplification yielded estimated nucleated cell counts. Sequenced by immunoSEQ multiplex PCR; TCRdb stores in-frame clones only, minus some. V and J calls and clone size are as listed in that table; D and trimming were resolved from the DNA. The table records some 83,000 clones, around 88% of them present only once. The TCR comes from a woman at least 80 years old with active or convalescent COVID-19. The sequencing input was peripheral blood. The chain combines TRBV29-1 with TRBJ1-1, with D possibly TRBD1 on 5 matching bases. Here the CDR3 DNA reads TGCAGCGTTGGAACCTGGGGGGCTGAAGCTTTCTTT. Protein: CSVGTWGAEAFF.